This TCR beta chain derives from a study of T cells expressing NK-cell markers. Background on the study: The study sequenced eight donors, seven HCMV-seropositive and one seronegative. Study-level findings and limits: Researchers report these clonotypes also headed the CD3+CD56-NKG2C+ fraction in several donors.

With the 5' RACE reads reprocessed, TCRdb shows one record per CDR3 protein and no DNA. This sample's table reports just under 150,000 distinct CDR3 sequences. Concerning this clonotype: Antigen: not known.

The CDR3 contains 15 residues. CDR1 and CDR2 from the germline V gene are MRHNA and SNTAGT. Sequenced: blood T cells: a sorted CD56 or NKG2C T cell subset, CD4+ or CD8+ T cells, or bulk PBMC T cells (not recorded which). The J gene is TRBJ2-3, the V gene TRBV6-4; no DNA is available, so the TRBD1 call from TCRdb remains unchecked. The TCR was taken from a man aged 18 to 29 in good health. The CDR3 loop is CASSERTGTTDTQYF.